Each of the 6 T cell receptor beta chains below was sequenced from the same sample in a study of control samples from healthy donors and cancer patients. Assay: immunoSEQ multiplex PCR; the TCRdb copy retains only in-frame clones and omits some. The profile covers some 96,000 clones, with roughly nine tenths appearing a single time and approximately 20% taken by the ten largest. The sequenced material came from blood. Every receptor here comes from a woman aged 50 to 60 in good health.

This clone was seen only a few times. This sequence joins TRBV7-9 and TRBJ2-2; unclear D gene. The germline V gene encodes CDR1 SEHNR and CDR2 FQNEAQ (reference sequence). The CDR3 runs 15 residues. V lost 4 bases and J lost 4, with 13 bases in between. Written as DNA, the CDR3 is TGTGCCAGCAGCTCACCCCAGGCCGGCACCGGGGAGCTGTTTTTT. Translation gives CASSSPQAGTGELFF.

The rearrangement joins TRBV12-3 or TRBV12-4 to TRBJ2-3; D is uncertain. Trimming took 5 bases from V and 4 from J, leaving 10 bases between them. This CDR3 has 13 residues. The CDR3 region is CASSTDWADTQYF. The CDR3 DNA follows: TGTGCCAGCAGTACCGACTGGGCAGATACGCAGTATTTT.

J is TRBJ1-6 and V is TRBV29-1; D ambiguous. Germline loops: CDR1 SQVTM, CDR2 ANQGSEA. V lost 2 bases to trimming and J lost 14 bases, with 16 bases between them. This CDR3 is built from 13 residues. In nucleotides, the CDR3 is TGCAGCGTTGAACGGGAACCCGACCGCACCCTCCACTTT. Translation: CSVEREPDRTLHF.

This clone was seen a single time. The rearrangement uses TRBV5-6 and TRBJ1-2; 8 bases are a match to TRBD1. The CDR3 is 18 residues long. The ends lost 5 bases at V and 4 bases at J; junction bases unmatched: 19. CDR1 is SGHDT, CDR2 YYEEEE, per germline. Here the CDR3 DNA reads TGTGCCAGCAGTTCCCCGGGGGGACAGGCCGGAGATCTCTATGGCTACACCTTC. Amino acid sequence: CASSSPGGQAGDLYGYTF. The variable domain in full, completed from reference TRBV5-6 and TRBJ1-2, reads DAGVTQSPTHLIKTRGQQVTLRCSPKSGHDTVSWYQQALGQGPQFIFQYYEEEERQRGNFPDRFSGHQFPNYSSELNVNALLLGDSALYLCASSSPGGQAGDLYGYTFGSGTRLTVV.

The rearrangement joins TRBV2 to TRBJ1-5; 8 bases map to TRBD1. Germline CDR1 and CDR2: SNHLY and FYNNEI. V lost 8 bases, J lost 4 bases, and 10 bases stayed unmatched. CDR3 length equals 15 residues. CDR3 region: CASLEQGARNQPQHF. The CDR3 DNA is TGTGCCAGCTTGGAGCAGGGGGCAAGGAATCAGCCCCAGCATTTT.

V and J are TRBV7-9 and TRBJ2-6, with unresolved D. The CDR3 length is 16 residues. The ends were cut back, 2 bases at V and 4 bases at J, with 12 bases in the middle. Germline V gene data show CDR1 as SEHNR and CDR2 as FQNEAQ (reference sequence). The CDR3 coding sequence is TGTGCCAGCAGCTTAATCGGCATCGGGGGGGCCAACGTCCTGACTTTC. This encodes CASSLIGIGGANVLTF. The full variable domain, rest sourced from reference TRBV7-9 and TRBJ2-6, is DTGVSQNPRHKITKRGQNVTFRCDPISEHNRLYWYRQTLGQGPEFLTYFQNEAQLEKSRLLSDRFSAERPKGSFSTLEIQRTEQGDSAMYLCASSLIGIGGANVLTFGAGSRLTVL.